A single sample is the source of the 16 T cell receptor beta chains below, sequenced in a study of T-cell reconstitution after alpha-beta-depleted transplantation in children. Preparing the TCRbeta library involved the use of unique molecular identifiers. A single record per CDR3 protein comes from TCRdb applying MiXCR to the PCR reads. The table lists 200,000 to 250,000 distinct CDR3 sequences, around 9.6% of them singletons. The sequences come from PBMCs from the stem cell graft donor, collected from the stem cell graft. These receptor sequences come from a human donor who donated a stem cell graft to a child with acute lymphoblastic leukemia.

The chain carries TRBV5-1 and TRBJ2-1; TRBD2 matches at 11 bases. The CDR3 contains 16 residues. Germline V lookup: CDR1 SGHRS, CDR2 YFSETQ. J lost 3 bases, V lost 2 bases, and 4 bases had no gene match. The CDR3 sequence: CASSFGLAGGYNEQFF. CDR3 in DNA: TGCGCCAGCAGCTTCGGACTAGCGGGTGGCTACAATGAGCAGTTCTTC.

This clonotype was seen a handful of times. V and J are TRBV29-1 and TRBJ1-1; D not certain. Trimming stripped 6 bases from V and 1 base from J, with 12 bases between. In germline, CDR1 is SQVTM, CDR2 ANQGSEA. The CDR3 loop spans 13 amino acids. The CDR3 DNA reads as TGCAGCGTCTCGTACAATGCGAACACTGAAGCTTTCTTT. Its protein product is CSVSYNANTEAFF.

The chain couples TRBV27 to TRBJ2-7, with a possible D match to TRBD1 (7 bases). The CDR3 has 14 residues. Between the trimmed V and J ends, which lost 8 bases and 0 bases, there was a span of 14 bases. From germline, CDR1 is MNHEY and CDR2 SMNVEV (reference sequence). This CDR3 is CASGGGSLSYEQYF. The DNA of the CDR3 is TGTGCCAGCGGAGGGGGCAGCCTCTCCTACGAGCAGTACTTC.

This clonotype came up a few times. The chain combines TRBV7-2 with TRBJ1-1; TRBD1 matches at 7 bases. This CDR3 has 13 residues. Germline lookup yields CDR1 SGHTA and CDR2 FQGNSA. V was clipped by 4 bases and J by 4 bases; unmatched bases: 3. CDR3 sequence reads: CASSSTGATEAFF. CDR3 sequence (DNA): TGTGCCAGCAGCTCTACAGGGGCCACTGAAGCTTTCTTT.

The chain employs TRBV9 and TRBJ1-4; 9 nucleotides line up with TRBD1. This CDR3 region has 16 residues. Germline lookup yields CDR1 SGDLS and CDR2 YYNGEE. J lost 11 bases, V lost 0 bases, and 11 bases had no gene match. This CDR3 reads CASSVEAGQGIVKLFF. The CDR3 nucleotides read TGTGCCAGCAGCGTAGAAGCGGGACAGGGAATTGTGAAACTGTTTTTT.

This clonotype was counted ten times or more. This chain uses TRBV5-4 with TRBJ2-1, with D maybe TRBD2 (5 bases). In germline, CDR1 is SGHNT, CDR2 YYREEE (reference sequence). V was pared by 1 base and J by 6 bases, with 8 bases between. The CDR3 covers 13 residues. The CDR3, as DNA: TGTGCCAGCAGCTTGCCCCGGGGCAATGAGCAGTTCTTC. Translation gives CASSLPRGNEQFF.

This chain connects TRBV18 to TRBJ1-2, with D maybe TRBD1 (6 bases). The V end was cut by 3 bases, the J end by 0 bases, with 17 bases between. Germline V gene data show CDR1 as KGHSH and CDR2 as LQKENI. This CDR3 spans 17 amino acids. Written as DNA, the CDR3 is TGTGCCAGCTCACCCCTCAATCAGGGGTCTGCTAACTATGGCTACACCTTC. Its protein is CASSPLNQGSANYGYTF. The full variable domain, in which reference TRBV18 and TRBJ1-2 provide the parts outside the CDR3, is NAGVMQNPRHLVRRRGQEARLRCSPMKGHSHVYWYRQLPEEGLKFMVYLQKENIIDESGMPKERFSAEFPKEGPSILRIQQVVRGDSAAYFCASSPLNQGSANYGYTFGSGTRLTVV.

The V call is TRBV5-1, the J call TRBJ1-1, with D perhaps TRBD1 (5 bases). Germline V CDR1 and CDR2: SGHRS, YFSETQ. V lost 1 base, J lost 0 bases, and 10 bases lay in between. The CDR3 covers 15 residues. The CDR3, as DNA: TGCGCCAGCAGCTTGACCGGAGGGGTGAACACTGAAGCTTTCTTT. It encodes CASSLTGGVNTEAFF. The full variable domain, rest sourced from reference TRBV5-1 and TRBJ1-1, is KAGVTQTPRYLIKTRGQQVTLSCSPISGHRSVSWYQQTPGQGLQFLFEYFSETQRNKGNFPGRFSGRQFSNSRSEMNVSTLELGDSALYLCASSLTGGVNTEAFFGQGTRLTVV.

This clonotype was counted only a few times. CDR3 sequence reads: CASSVTGAWTDTQYF. Written as DNA, the CDR3 is TGTGCCAGCAGTGTGACAGGGGCTTGGACAGATACGCAGTATTTT. The chain couples TRBV6-1 to TRBJ2-3, with 8 bases aligning to TRBD1. The V segment lost 4 bases and the J segment 3 bases; nucleotides outside the gene matches: 6. This CDR3 is 15 amino acids long. Per the germline V gene, CDR1 is MNHNS and CDR2 is SASEGT.

This clonotype was counted many times. The chain recombines TRBV3-1 with TRBJ2-3; 7 nucleotides agree with TRBD2. V shed 5 bases and J 2 bases; nucleotides not matched to a gene: 13. This CDR3 region has 17 residues. Germline assignment: CDR1 LGHDT and CDR2 YNNKEL (reference sequence). CDR3 in DNA: TGTGCCAGCAGCTTACTTACCCACGCGGGGGTCACAGATACGCAGTATTTT. It codes for CASSLLTHAGVTDTQYF.

This clonotype was detected ten times or more. The chain links TRBV18 to TRBJ2-1; D gene uncertain. The CDR3 has 12 amino acids. The V gene lost 0 bases and the J gene lost 8 bases, with 5 bases spanning the gap. The germline CDR1 and CDR2 sequences are KGHSH and LQKENI. The CDR3 here is CASSPPGYEQFF. The CDR3 bases are TGTGCCAGCTCACCACCGGGGTATGAGCAGTTCTTC.

This clonotype occurred many times. V usage is TRBV12-3 or TRBV12-4 and J usage is TRBJ2-2; 7 nucleotides match TRBD2. The V segment lost 2 bases and the J segment 4 bases; nucleotides outside the gene matches: 7. This CDR3 region has 16 residues. The CDR3 region is CASSLQWGGSTGELFF. CDR3 coding DNA: TGTGCCAGCAGTTTACAATGGGGGGGTAGCACCGGGGAGCTGTTTTTT.

The J gene is TRBJ2-3, the V gene TRBV6-5, with D unclear. Per the germline V gene, CDR1 is MNHEY and CDR2 is SVGAGI. The CDR3 is 12 residues long. With 2 bases removed from V and 3 bases from J, the gap between germline ends came to 3 bases. For the CDR3, the DNA is TGTGCCAGCAGTTACGGGACAGATACGCAGTATTTT. Protein product: CASSYGTDTQYF.

The chain joins TRBV25-1 to TRBJ2-1; no clear D gene. V was shortened by 4 bases and J by 5 bases, with 12 bases between the two germline ends. The germline V gene has CDR1 MGHDK and CDR2 SYGVNS. This CDR3 has 14 residues. This CDR3 reads CASSVPEQNNEQFF. The CDR3 coding sequence is TGTGCCAGCAGTGTGCCAGAACAGAACAATGAGCAGTTCTTC.

The V call is TRBV7-9, the J call TRBJ1-1; a possible D gene is TRBD1 (6 bases). The V gene lost 1 base and the J gene lost 0 bases, with 12 bases spanning the gap. Germline V gene data show CDR1 as SEHNR and CDR2 as FQNEAQ (reference sequence). The CDR3 spans 16 residues. The CDR3 DNA is TGTGCCAGCAGCTTAGGATTTGGGGGCCTGAACACTGAAGCTTTCTTT. This codes for CASSLGFGGLNTEAFF.

V gene TRBV19 combines with J gene TRBJ2-2, with D tentatively TRBD2 (6 bases). Germline CDR1 and CDR2: LNHDA and SQIVND (reference sequence). V lost 5 bases, J lost 6 bases, and 19 bases lay in between. This CDR3 region has 16 residues. The CDR3 DNA reads as TGTGCCAGTAGTGGGACCGGGACTCCTCGGGCCGGGGAGCTGTTTTTT. This codes for CASSGTGTPRAGELFF.